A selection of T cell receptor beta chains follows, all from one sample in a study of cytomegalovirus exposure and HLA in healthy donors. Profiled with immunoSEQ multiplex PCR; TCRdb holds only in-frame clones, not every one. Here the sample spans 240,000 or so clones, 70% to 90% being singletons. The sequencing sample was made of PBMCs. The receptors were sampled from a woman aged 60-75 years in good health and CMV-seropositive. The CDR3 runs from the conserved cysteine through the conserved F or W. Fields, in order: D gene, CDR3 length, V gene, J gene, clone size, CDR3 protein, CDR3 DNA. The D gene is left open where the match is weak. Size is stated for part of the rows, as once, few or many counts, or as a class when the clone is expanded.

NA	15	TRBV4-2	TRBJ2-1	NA	CASSQVGGTYNEQFF	TGTGCCAGCAGCCAAGTTGGAGGGACCTACAATGAGCAGTTCTTC
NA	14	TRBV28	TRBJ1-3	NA	CASSSGISGNTIYF	TGTGCCAGCAGTTCAGGAATCTCTGGAAACACCATATATTTT
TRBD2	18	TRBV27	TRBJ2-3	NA	CASSLSYHTSGSTDTQYF	TGTGCCAGCAGTTTATCGTACCACACTAGCGGGAGCACAGATACGCAGTATTTT
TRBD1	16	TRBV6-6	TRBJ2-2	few	CASSYSGQGHTGELFF	TGTGCCAGCAGTTACTCGGGACAGGGGCACACCGGGGAGCTGTTTTTT
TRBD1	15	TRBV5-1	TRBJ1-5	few	CASSAGTGGDQPQHF	TGCGCCAGCAGCGCCGGGACAGGGGGCGATCAGCCCCAGCATTTT
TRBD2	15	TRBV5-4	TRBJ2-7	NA	CASSTGTSVSYEQYF	TGTGCCAGCAGCACCGGGACTAGCGTCTCCTACGAGCAGTACTTC
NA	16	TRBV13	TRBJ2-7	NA	CASSWGSGTHTYEQYF	TGTGCCAGCAGCTGGGGGTCCGGGACTCACACTTACGAGCAGTACTTC
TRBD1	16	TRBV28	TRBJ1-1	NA	CASSFIGGRVNTEAFF	TGTGCCAGCAGTTTTATAGGGGGCCGGGTAAACACTGAAGCTTTCTTT
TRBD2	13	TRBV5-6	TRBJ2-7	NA	CASGLAGSYEQYF	TGTGCCTCGGGGCTAGCGGGTTCCTACGAGCAGTACTTC
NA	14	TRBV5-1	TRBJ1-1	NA	CASSVGGGGTEAFF	TGCGCCAGCAGCGTCGGAGGAGGCGGCACTGAAGCTTTCTTT
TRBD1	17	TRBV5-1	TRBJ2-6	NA	CASSSRTGGIGANVLTF	TGCGCCAGCAGCTCTCGGACAGGGGGCATTGGGGCCAACGTCCTGACTTTC
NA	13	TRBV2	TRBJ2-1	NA	CASSVAGPSEQFF	TGTGCCAGCAGTGTGGCGGGACCTAGTGAGCAGTTCTTC
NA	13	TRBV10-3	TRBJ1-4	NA	CATPGAGGEKLFF	TGTGCCACCCCGGGGGCGGGAGGTGAAAAACTGTTTTTT
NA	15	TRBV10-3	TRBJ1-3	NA	CAISGRGFSGNTIYF	TGTGCCATCAGCGGAAGGGGGTTCTCTGGAAACACCATATATTTT
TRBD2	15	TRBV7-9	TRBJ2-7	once	CASSPPGTSGYEQYF	TGTGCCAGCAGCCCCCCCGGGACTAGCGGTTACGAGCAGTACTTC
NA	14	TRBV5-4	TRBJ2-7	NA	CASSLESGSYEQYF	TGTGCCAGCAGCTTGGAAAGCGGAAGTTACGAGCAGTACTTC
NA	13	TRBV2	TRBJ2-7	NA	CASSEGGSYEQYF	TGTGCCAGCAGTGAGGGGGGCTCCTACGAGCAGTACTTC
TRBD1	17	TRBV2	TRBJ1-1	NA	CASTKGQGVGRNTEAFF	TGTGCCAGCACCAAGGGACAGGGAGTTGGGAGGAACACTGAAGCTTTCTTT
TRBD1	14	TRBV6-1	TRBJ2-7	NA	CASRDGQGSYEQYF	TGTGCCAGCAGAGACGGACAGGGTTCCTACGAGCAGTACTTC
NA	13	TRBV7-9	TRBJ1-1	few	CASSPVSNTEAFF	TGTGCCAGCAGCCCCGTCAGTAACACTGAAGCTTTCTTT
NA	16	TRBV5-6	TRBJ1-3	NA	CASSFAGRPSGNTIYF	TGTGCCAGCAGCTTCGCGGGTCGACCCTCTGGAAACACCATATATTTT
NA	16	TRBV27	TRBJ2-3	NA	CASSTNRGGYTDTQYF	TGTGCCAGCAGTACCAACAGGGGGGGTTATACAGATACGCAGTATTTT
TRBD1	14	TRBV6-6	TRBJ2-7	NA	CASSYARTGNEQYF	TGTGCCAGCAGTTACGCCAGGACAGGGAACGAGCAGTACTTC
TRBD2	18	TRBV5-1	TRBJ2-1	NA	CASSLRTSGSSSYNEQFF	TGCGCCAGCAGCTTAAGGACTAGCGGGAGTTCTTCCTACAATGAGCAGTTCTTC
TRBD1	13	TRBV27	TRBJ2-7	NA	CASRKTGGSEQYF	TGTGCCAGCAGAAAGACAGGGGGAAGCGAGCAGTACTTC
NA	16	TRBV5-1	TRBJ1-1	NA	CASSLEAGRMNTEAFF	TGCGCCAGCAGCTTGGAGGCAGGGCGCATGAACACTGAAGCTTTCTTT
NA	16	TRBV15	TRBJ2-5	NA	CATSRASSRLDETQYF	TGTGCCACCAGCAGAGCCAGCTCCAGACTAGATGAGACCCAGTACTTC
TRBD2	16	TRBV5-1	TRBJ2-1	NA	CASSSKGGLAGNEQFF	TGCGCCAGCAGCTCCAAGGGAGGACTAGCGGGCAATGAGCAGTTCTTC
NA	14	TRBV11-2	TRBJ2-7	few	CASSLQGPGDEQYF	TGTGCCAGCAGCTTACAGGGTCCGGGGGACGAGCAGTACTTC
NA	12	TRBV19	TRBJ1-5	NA	CASEQGNQPQHF	TGTGCCAGCGAACAGGGAAATCAGCCCCAGCATTTT
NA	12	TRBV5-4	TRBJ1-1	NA	CASSLGHIEAFF	TGTGCCAGCAGCTTGGGGCACATAGAAGCTTTCTTT
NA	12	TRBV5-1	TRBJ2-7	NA	CASSLTRTEQYF	TGCGCCAGCAGCTTAACTAGGACCGAGCAGTACTTC
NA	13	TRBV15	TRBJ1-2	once	CATSIVAGYGYTF	TGTGCCACCAGCATAGTGGCAGGGTACGGCTACACCTTC
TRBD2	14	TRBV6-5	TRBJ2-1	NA	CASSPGTTLEEQFF	TGTGCCAGCAGCCCCGGGACTACCCTCGAGGAGCAGTTCTTC
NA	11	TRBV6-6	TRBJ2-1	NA	CASSLSYEQFF	TGTGCCAGCAGTCTAAGCTATGAGCAGTTCTTC
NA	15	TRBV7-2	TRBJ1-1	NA	CASSLARHLNTEAFF	TGTGCCAGCAGCTTAGCCCGACACCTGAACACTGAAGCTTTCTTT
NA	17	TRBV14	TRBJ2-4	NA	CASSQGFSVLAKNIQYF	TGTGCCAGCAGCCAAGGTTTCTCAGTCCTAGCCAAAAACATTCAGTACTTC
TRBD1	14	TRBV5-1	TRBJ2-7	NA	CASSLGTGRYEQYF	TGCGCCAGCAGCTTAGGGACAGGTCGGTACGAGCAGTACTTC
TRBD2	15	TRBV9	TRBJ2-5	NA	CASSPIGTTQETQYF	TGTGCCAGCAGCCCAATTGGGACTACTCAAGAGACCCAGTACTTC
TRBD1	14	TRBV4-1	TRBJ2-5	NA	CASSLPGQQETQYF	TGCGCCAGCAGCCTACCGGGACAGCAAGAGACCCAGTACTTC
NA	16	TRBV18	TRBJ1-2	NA	CASSYGGTDNAYGYTF	TGTGCCAGCTCCTACGGGGGGACGGATAACGCCTATGGCTACACCTTC
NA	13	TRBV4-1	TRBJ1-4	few	CASQAVINEKLFF	TGCGCCAGCCAGGCAGTGATAAATGAAAAACTGTTTTTT
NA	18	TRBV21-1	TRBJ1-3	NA	CASSKAPPDSSSGNTIYF	TGTGCCAGCAGCAAAGCGCCCCCGGACTCCAGCTCTGGAAACACCATATATTTT
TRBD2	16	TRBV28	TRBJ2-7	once	CASSPFGAGGYYEQYF	TGTGCCAGCAGTCCCTTTGGGGCGGGAGGGTACTACGAGCAGTACTTC
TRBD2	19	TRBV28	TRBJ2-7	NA	CASSQPGLAGGPGPYEQYF	TGTGCCAGCAGTCAGCCGGGACTAGCGGGAGGGCCGGGTCCCTACGAGCAGTACTTC
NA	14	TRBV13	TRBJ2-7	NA	CASSLGLAGYEQYF	TGTGCCAGCAGCTTAGGGCTTGCGGGCTACGAGCAGTACTTC
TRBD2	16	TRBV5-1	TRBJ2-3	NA	CASSPRLAGGADTQYF	TGCGCCAGCAGCCCCCGACTAGCGGGAGGCGCAGATACGCAGTATTTT
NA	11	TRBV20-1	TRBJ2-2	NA	CSATGSGELFF	TGCAGTGCTACAGGGTCCGGGGAGCTGTTTTTT
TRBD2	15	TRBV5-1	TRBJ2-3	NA	CASSLEGGPQDTQYF	TGCGCCAGCAGCTTGGAGGGAGGGCCGCAAGATACGCAGTATTTT
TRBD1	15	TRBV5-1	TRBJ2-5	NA	CASSIGTGREETQYF	TGCGCCAGCAGCATCGGGACAGGGCGGGAGGAGACCCAGTACTTC
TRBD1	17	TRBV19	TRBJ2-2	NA	CASSRQQGARNTGELFF	TGTGCCAGTAGTAGACAACAGGGGGCGCGTAACACCGGGGAGCTGTTTTTT
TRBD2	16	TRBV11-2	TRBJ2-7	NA	CASSLRTGLAGGEQYF	TGTGCCAGCAGCTTACGGACGGGACTAGCGGGAGGCGAGCAGTACTTC